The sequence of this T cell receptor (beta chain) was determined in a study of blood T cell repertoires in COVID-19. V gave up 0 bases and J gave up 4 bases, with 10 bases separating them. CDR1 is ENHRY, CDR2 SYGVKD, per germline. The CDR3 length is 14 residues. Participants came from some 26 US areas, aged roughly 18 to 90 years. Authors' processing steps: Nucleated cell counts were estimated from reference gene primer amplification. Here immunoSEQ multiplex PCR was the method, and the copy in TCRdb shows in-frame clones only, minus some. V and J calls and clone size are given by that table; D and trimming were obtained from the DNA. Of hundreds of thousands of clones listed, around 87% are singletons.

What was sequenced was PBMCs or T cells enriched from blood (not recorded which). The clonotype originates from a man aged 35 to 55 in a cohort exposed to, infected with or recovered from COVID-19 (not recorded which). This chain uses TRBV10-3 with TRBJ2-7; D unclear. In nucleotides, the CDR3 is TGTGCCATCAGTGAGTCTTACCAGATATACGAGCAGTACTTC. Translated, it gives CAISESYQIYEQYF.